These 6 T cell receptor beta chains came from one sample sequenced in a study of tissue T cells after allogeneic stem cell transplantation. Generated by immunoSEQ multiplex PCR, the TCRdb table keeps only in-frame clones and is missing some. Of more than 6,500 clones in the sample, approximately 37% were seen once. Noted time point: mouse harvest day 14 after allogeneic transplant. Each mouse received 10^7 T-cell-depleted marrow cells plus 10^6 splenic CD5+ T cells by tail vein. The sample consisted of skin. Receptors were obtained from a female BALB/c mouse given C57BL/6 T cells with graft-versus-host disease after an allogeneic hematopoietic cell transplant.

A remark on this clone: The germline and genes are mouse ones. The CDR3 end falls 1 residue outside the read, so it is completed with the germline J gene. J is TRBJ2-2 and V is TRBV23; TRBD1 reflects the table's D call only, with no check against the DNA. CDR1 is KGHTA and CDR2 is FQNQQP in the germline V gene. The length of the CDR3 is 15 residues. The sequenced part of the CDR3 DNA is TGCTCCAGCAGTCAATCGAAACAGGGGTCCGGGCAGCTCTAC. It codes for CSSSQSKQGSGQLY. The full CDR3 reads CSSSQSKQGSGQLYF.

This clone was detected once. The genes and germline here are from mouse. The DNA ends 1 residue before the CDR3 does, and the rest of the CDR3 is filled in from the germline J gene. Other nucleotide sequences from this sample produce the same CDR3. The genes are TRBV26 and TRBJ2-4; the match to TRBD2 covers 8 bases. The CDR3 has 14 residues. Germline assignment: CDR1 KGHPV and CDR2 FQNQEV (reference sequence). The V and J ends lost 4 bases and 1 base, in that order; junction bases with no gene match: 1. The CDR3 loop is CASSPTGGQNTLYF. The part of the CDR3 DNA that was read is TGTGCCAGCAGTCCGACTGGGGGTCAAAACACCTTGTAC. The full variable domain, rest sourced from reference TRBV26 and TRBJ2-4, is NSKVIQTPRYLVKGQGQKAKMRCIPEKGHPVVFWYQQNKNNEFKFLINFQNQEVLQQIDMTEKRFSAECPSNSPCSLEIQSSEAGDSALYLCASSPTGGQNTLYFGAGTRLSVL.

Turning to this clone: The germline and genes are mouse ones. The sequence runs out 1 residue before the end of the CDR3; the remainder is reconstructed from the germline J gene. The chain has TRBV26 and TRBJ2-7; the match to TRBD1 covers 7 bases. CDR1 KGHPV and CDR2 FQNQEV come from the germline V gene (reference sequence). The CDR3 spans 13 residues. Trimming removed 6 bases from V and 3 bases from J; junction bases left unmatched: 5. CDR3 protein: CASSRDSLYEQYF. CDR3 DNA, as far as it was read: TGTGCCAGCAGCCGGGACAGTCTCTATGAACAGTAC.

Comments on this clone: Gene names follow the mouse nomenclature. The observed sequence ends 1 residue before the CDR3 terminus, with the missing tail filled in from the germline J gene. The chain has TRBV26 and TRBJ2-7, with 10 bases lining up with TRBD1. Trimming at V came to 6 bases and at J to 7 bases, leaving 6 bases not matched to a gene. The CDR3 spans 13 residues. The germline gives CDR1 KGHPV, CDR2 FQNQEV (reference sequence). The CDR3 spells CASSRDRGREQYF. The covered CDR3 bases are TGTGCCAGCAGCCGTGACAGGGGGCGGGAACAGTAC.

Details on this clone: Mouse gene names and germline throughout. The read falls 1 residue short of the CDR3 end, and the missing part is taken from the germline J gene. This sequence joins TRBV31 and TRBJ2-7; TRBD2 agrees at 12 bases. Germline loops: CDR1 GKSSPN, CDR2 SITVG. Trimming at V came to 2 bases and at J to 4 bases, leaving 6 bases not matched to a gene. The CDR3 has 15 residues. The covered CDR3 bases are TGTGCCTGGAGTTTCCCCGGGACTGGGGGGTATGAACAGTAC. This gives the protein CAWSFPGTGGYEQY. The whole CDR3 reads CAWSFPGTGGYEQYF.

This clone has more than one count but fewer than ten. Gene names refer to mouse genes. The DNA read from the CDR3 is TGTGCCAGCAGCCCTGACTGGGGGTACTATGCTGAGCAGTTC. Protein: CASSPDWGYYAEQF. The full CDR3 is CASSPDWGYYAEQFF. V is TRBV5 and J is TRBJ2-1; 9 bases agree with TRBD2. Read sequence stops 1 residue before the CDR3 end, and the germline J gene provides the missing end. The germline V gene has CDR1 LGHNA and CDR2 YNLKQL (reference sequence). V was pared by 4 bases and J by 2 bases, with 3 bases of the junction left unmatched. CDR3 length: 15 amino acids.